A single sample is the source of the 7 T cell receptor beta chains below, sequenced in a study of blood T cell repertoires in COVID-19. The repertoire was sequenced with immunoSEQ multiplex PCR; TCRdb's copy has only in-frame clones and lacks some. This repertoire shows approximately 300,000 clones, around 86% found once; its top ten account for under 3%. Specimen: PBMCs or T cells enriched from blood (not recorded which). These receptors were obtained from a woman aged 18-29 years who had recovered from COVID-19.

V and J are TRBV27 and TRBJ2-7, with D possibly matching TRBD1 (7 bases). Per germline, CDR1 MNHEY and CDR2 SMNVEV (reference sequence). V was cut by 2 bases and J by 3 bases, with 20 bases left in between. The CDR3 covers 17 residues. The CDR3 sequence is CASSLRGPGGNYYEQYF. The CDR3 bases are TGTGCCAGCAGTTTAAGGGGTCCAGGGGGGAATTACTACGAGCAGTACTTC.

J is TRBJ2-7 and V is TRBV11-3; no clear D gene. Looked up from germline, CDR1 is SGHNT and CDR2 is YENEEA. The CDR3 consists of 13 residues. The ends were cut back, 4 bases at V and 3 bases at J, with 10 bases in the middle. The CDR3 sequence: CASSSPRGYEQYF. The CDR3 region has the DNA TGTGCCAGCAGCTCCCCGCGTGGCTACGAGCAGTACTTC.

The V call is TRBV7-2, the J call TRBJ2-5; TRBD2 agrees at 7 bases. Per germline, CDR1 SGHTA and CDR2 FQGNSA. The CDR3 is made up of 15 amino acids. The junction had 12 bases not matched to a gene; V was cut back by 5 bases and J by 6 bases. The CDR3 protein is CASSPSVGEGQTQYF. Written as DNA, the CDR3 is TGTGCCAGCAGCCCCTCGGTGGGGGAGGGACAGACCCAGTACTTC.

The chain joins TRBV10-2 to TRBJ2-7, with 13 bases that match TRBD2. The CDR3 totals 13 residues. Germline-derived CDR1 and CDR2 are WSHSY and SAAADI. Losses at the gene ends were 6 bases for V and 4 bases for J; bases not matched to a gene: 0. The CDR3 DNA reads as TGCGCCAGCAGGGGACTAGCGGGATACGAGCAGTACTTC. Its protein is CASRGLAGYEQYF.

V gene TRBV4-1 combines with J gene TRBJ2-1; 8 bases are shared with TRBD2. Germline V gene sequence: CDR1 MGHRA, CDR2 YSYEKL. The junction had 2 bases not matched to a gene; V was cut back by 0 bases and J by 7 bases. The CDR3 length is 14 residues. The CDR3 here is CASSQEIAGNEQFF. Here the CDR3 DNA reads TGCGCCAGCAGCCAAGAGATAGCGGGAAATGAGCAGTTCTTC.

The V call is TRBV28, the J call TRBJ2-7; 7 bases align to TRBD2. Looked up from germline, CDR1 is MDHEN and CDR2 is SYDVKM. This CDR3 spans 16 amino acids. V lost 3 bases and J lost 4; bases outside the gene matches: 12. The CDR3 nucleotides read TGTGCCAGCAGTTTGACCGGGGCGGGAGTAGTGTACGAGCAGTACTTC. Residues: CASSLTGAGVVYEQYF. The whole variable domain, filled in from reference TRBV28 and TRBJ2-7, reads DVKVTQSSRYLVKRTGEKVFLECVQDMDHENMFWYRQDPGLGLRLIYFSYDVKMKEKGDIPEGYSVSREKKERFSLILESASTNQTSMYLCASSLTGAGVVYEQYFGPGTRLTVT.

V is TRBV29-1 and J is TRBJ1-5; the D gene is possibly TRBD1 (5 bases). Germline CDR1 and CDR2: SQVTM and ANQGSEA. There are 13 residues in the CDR3. Deletions cut 4 bases from V and 7 bases from J, with 14 bases between. Here the CDR3 reads CSVASAWGQPQHF. The CDR3 DNA is TGCAGCGTTGCTTCGGCCTGGGGCCAGCCCCAGCATTTT.